This is a list of T cell receptor beta chains from one sample in a study of regulatory dendritic cells for organ transplantation. Clones were read by immunoSEQ multiplex PCR, and TCRdb kept only the in-frame ones, dropping some. The sample includes 25,000 to 30,000 clones, roughly 85% of them seen just once. Sequencing was done on a sample of memory CD4+ T cells from blood. These receptors all stem from a human donor in good health. CDR3s include the opening cysteine and the closing phenylalanine or tryptophan. The D gene is left open where the match is weak. Rows may omit the clone size; those that give it use once, few, many or a size class.

j_call,clone_size,d_call,v_call,cdr3_aa,cdr3_nt
TRBJ2-1,NA,NA,TRBV4-3,CASSTTGNTYNEQFF,TGCGCCAGCAGCACGACGGGAAACACCTACAATGAGCAGTTCTTC
TRBJ2-7,NA,TRBD1,TRBV30,CAWGQGSYEQYF,TGTGCCTGGGGACAGGGTTCCTACGAGCAGTACTTC
TRBJ2-2,NA,NA,TRBV5-4,CASSPTASLTLNTGELFF,TGTGCCAGCAGCCCCACCGCCAGCTTGACCCTGAACACCGGGGAGCTGTTTTTT
TRBJ2-1,NA,NA,TRBV6-5,CASSYTVGERNEQFF,TGTGCCAGCAGCTACACGGTGGGGGAGAGAAATGAGCAGTTCTTC
TRBJ2-7,NA,NA,TRBV5-1,CASSPLGVARGEQYF,TGCGCCAGCAGCCCCCTCGGGGTCGCGAGGGGCGAGCAGTACTTC
TRBJ2-6,NA,NA,TRBV6-1,CASSKNRSGANVLTF,TGTGCCAGCAGTAAAAACCGCTCTGGGGCCAACGTCCTGACTTTC
TRBJ1-2,NA,TRBD1,TRBV4-3,CASSPGQPQGYTF,TGCGCCAGCAGCCCGGGACAGCCACAGGGCTACACCTTC
TRBJ2-7,once,TRBD2,TRBV7-2,CASSYSDSLAGYEQYF,TGTGCCAGCAGCTATTCTGACTCCCTAGCGGGGTACGAGCAGTACTTC
TRBJ2-7,few,NA,TRBV7-6,CASSSRDGPYEQYF,TGTGCCAGCAGCTCCCGGGACGGACCCTACGAGCAGTACTTC
TRBJ2-5,NA,TRBD2,TRBV5-1,CASSLVLAAQETQYF,TGCGCCAGCAGCTTGGTACTAGCGGCCCAGGAGACCCAGTACTTC
TRBJ2-7,NA,NA,TRBV5-4,CASSSVTTYEQYF,TGTGCCAGCAGCTCCGTTACCACTTACGAGCAGTACTTC
TRBJ2-7,NA,TRBD1,TRBV6-6,CASSWGQGAHEQYF,TGTGCCAGCAGTTGGGGACAGGGGGCCCACGAGCAGTACTTC
TRBJ2-5,NA,NA,TRBV19,CASSIVGFWRQETQYF,TGTGCCAGTAGTATAGTAGGGTTCTGGCGCCAAGAGACCCAGTACTTC
TRBJ2-4,once,TRBD2,TRBV7-2,CASSPTSGGKNIQYF,TGTGCCAGCAGCCCGACGAGCGGGGGGAAAAACATTCAGTACTTC
TRBJ1-1,NA,NA,TRBV28,CASSYDLSTEAFF,TGTGCCAGCAGTTATGATTTAAGCACTGAAGCTTTCTTT
TRBJ2-7,NA,NA,TRBV5-5,CASSLEGQTVYEQYF,TGTGCCAGCAGCTTGGAAGGACAGACTGTCTACGAGCAGTACTTC
TRBJ2-6,once,NA,TRBV28,CASSSGANVLTF,TGTGCCAGCAGTTCTGGGGCCAACGTCCTGACTTTC
TRBJ1-2,NA,NA,TRBV7-2,CASSLANSRSF,TGTGCCAGCAGCTTAGCGAATTCACGCTCCTTC
TRBJ2-7,NA,NA,TRBV9,CASSVGRGDSPHEQYF,TGTGCCAGCAGCGTAGGCCGTGGGGACTCCCCTCACGAGCAGTACTTC
TRBJ2-7,few,TRBD1,TRBV6-5,CASSSLTGGLSYEQYF,TGTGCCAGCAGTTCACTAACAGGGGGCCTCTCCTACGAGCAGTACTTC
TRBJ2-1,NA,NA,TRBV11-2,CASSFTSGSVNEQFF,TGTGCCAGCAGCTTCACATCGGGTAGCGTCAATGAGCAGTTCTTC
TRBJ2-7,NA,NA,TRBV5-4,CASSFLSSYEQYF,TGTGCCAGCAGCTTTTTATCCTCCTACGAGCAGTACTTC
TRBJ2-3,NA,NA,TRBV18,CASSPLGGPSSADTQYF,TGTGCCAGCTCACCCCTCGGGGGGCCCTCTAGCGCCGATACGCAGTATTTT
TRBJ2-1,NA,NA,TRBV2,CASTALAGDNEQFF,TGTGCCAGCACGGCGCTAGCCGGGGACAATGAGCAGTTCTTC
TRBJ2-1,NA,NA,TRBV28,CASSFSGLNEQFF,TGTGCCAGCAGTTTCAGCGGACTAAATGAGCAGTTCTTC
TRBJ1-1,few,NA,TRBV19,CASSFIFLNTEAFF,TGTGCCAGTAGTTTTATATTCTTGAACACTGAAGCTTTCTTT
TRBJ1-2,NA,NA,TRBV6-5,CASSRGRNYGYTF,TGTGCCAGCAGCAGAGGACGGAACTATGGCTACACCTTC
TRBJ2-7,NA,NA,TRBV21-1,CAMQVDDFYEQYF,TGTGCCATGCAGGTGGACGACTTCTACGAGCAGTACTTC
TRBJ1-4,few,TRBD1,TRBV4-1,CASSPRTGAATNEKLFF,TGCGCCAGCAGCCCCCGGACAGGGGCTGCAACTAATGAAAAACTGTTTTTT
TRBJ1-4,NA,NA,TRBV27,CASSLSRPEKLFF,TGTGCCAGCAGTTTATCGCGGCCCGAAAAACTGTTTTTT
TRBJ2-5,NA,NA,TRBV7-7,CASSLGRGETQYF,TGTGCTAGCAGCTTAGGGAGGGGGGAGACCCAGTACTTC
TRBJ1-2,few,NA,TRBV6-1,CASSEESGDGYTF,TGTGCCAGCAGTGAGGAGTCCGGGGACGGCTACACCTTC
TRBJ1-2,NA,NA,TRBV2,CASSQQYGYTF,TGTGCCAGCAGTCAGCAATATGGCTACACCTTC
TRBJ2-1,few,TRBD2,TRBV10-3,CAISDTSGGHNEQFF,TGTGCCATCAGTGATACTAGCGGGGGGCACAATGAGCAGTTCTTC
TRBJ1-5,few,TRBD1,TRBV18,CASSQDMGPGGQPQHF,TGTGCCAGCTCACAAGACATGGGACCAGGGGGTCAGCCCCAGCATTTT
TRBJ2-7,NA,NA,TRBV7-2,CASSTPLGRTYEQYF,TGTGCCAGCTCTACCCCCTTGGGAAGGACCTACGAGCAGTACTTC
TRBJ2-7,few,NA,TRBV27,CASSLTVGRGYEQYF,TGTGCCAGCAGTTTAACCGTTGGCAGGGGATACGAGCAGTACTTC
TRBJ1-2,NA,NA,TRBV29-1,CSAAGPTANYGYTF,TGCAGCGCCGCGGGGCCTACAGCTAACTATGGCTACACCTTC
TRBJ2-6,NA,TRBD1,TRBV11-2,CASSLDPGQVVLTF,TGTGCCAGCAGCTTAGATCCCGGACAGGTCGTCCTGACTTTC
TRBJ2-4,NA,NA,TRBV7-2,CASSFGGPKNIQYF,TGTGCCAGCAGCTTCGGTGGACCCAAAAACATTCAGTACTTC
TRBJ2-5,NA,TRBD2,TRBV6-5,CASSFSGNRETQYF,TGTGCCAGCAGTTTTAGCGGGAACCGGGAGACCCAGTACTTC
TRBJ1-2,NA,NA,TRBV15,CATSRVGMGRAVTGYTF,TGTGCCACCAGCAGAGTAGGTATGGGCAGGGCTGTTACGGGCTACACCTTC
TRBJ2-1,NA,NA,TRBV19,CASSITGINEQFF,TGTGCCAGTAGTATTACAGGTATTAATGAGCAGTTCTTC
TRBJ2-3,NA,TRBD2,TRBV9,CASSPRRGGGADTQYF,TGTGCCAGCAGCCCACGGCGGGGGGGAGGTGCAGATACGCAGTATTTT
TRBJ2-2,few,NA,TRBV7-2,CASSLGLNTGELFF,TGTGCCAGCAGCTTAGGACTGAACACCGGGGAGCTGTTTTTT
TRBJ1-1,NA,NA,TRBV14,CASSQELMANTEAFF,TGTGCCAGCAGCCAAGAGCTCATGGCGAACACTGAAGCTTTCTTT
TRBJ1-2,NA,NA,TRBV29-1,CSTAGPTANYGYTF,TGCAGCACCGCGGGGCCTACAGCTAACTATGGCTACACCTTC
TRBJ1-2,few,TRBD1,TRBV7-2,CASSSRQGASYGYTF,TGTGCCAGCAGCTCAAGACAGGGGGCATCCTATGGCTACACCTTC
TRBJ2-1,NA,TRBD2,TRBV28,CASSGTSPYNEQFF,TGTGCCAGCAGTGGGACTAGCCCGTACAATGAGCAGTTCTTC